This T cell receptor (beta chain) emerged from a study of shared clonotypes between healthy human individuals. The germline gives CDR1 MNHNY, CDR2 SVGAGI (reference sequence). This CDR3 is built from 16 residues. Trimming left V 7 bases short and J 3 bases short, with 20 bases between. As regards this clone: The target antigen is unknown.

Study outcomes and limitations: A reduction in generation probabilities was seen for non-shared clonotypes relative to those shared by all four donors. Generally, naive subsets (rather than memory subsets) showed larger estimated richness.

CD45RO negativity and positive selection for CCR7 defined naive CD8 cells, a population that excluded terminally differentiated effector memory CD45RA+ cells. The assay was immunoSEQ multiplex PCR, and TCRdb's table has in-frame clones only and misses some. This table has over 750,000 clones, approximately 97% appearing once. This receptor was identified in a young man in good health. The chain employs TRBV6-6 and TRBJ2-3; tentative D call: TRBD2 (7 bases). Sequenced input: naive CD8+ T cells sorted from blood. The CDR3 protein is CASTLGGAPGTDTQYF. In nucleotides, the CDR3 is TGTGCCAGCACCCTAGGGGGGGCCCCGGGAACAGATACGCAGTATTTT.